This T cell receptor beta chain was observed in a study of T cells in Graves' hyperthyroidism and ophthalmopathy. Study-level information: Staff took peripheral blood when the initial diagnosis was made, before any treatment began.

RNA transcripts were the template for amplifying TCR beta CDR3 regions. Carried out on the TCR CDR3, a first-round RT-PCR used the HTBI primer set. One entry per CDR3 protein, called by TCRdb with MiXCR from the multiplex PCR reads. The top ten clones hold less than 9% of a sample with about 600,000 distinct CDR3 sequences, approximately 14% of them seen once. There are many counts of this clonotype. It was less than 13 ml of fresh peripheral blood that supplied the PBMCs. The receptor's source is a woman between 18 and 30 years old with Graves' ophthalmopathy. Material for sequencing was blood.

CDR3 bases: TGTGCCAGCGACGGCATCTATAATTCACCCCTCCACTTT. Its protein product is CASDGIYNSPLHF. This chain joins TRBV6-1 and TRBJ1-6; D is unresolved. CDR1 and CDR2 (germline): MNHNS, SASEGT. The CDR3 is 13 residues long. With 8 bases removed from V and 3 bases from J, the gap between germline ends came to 8 bases.